The subject of this entry is one TCR beta chain. The length of the CDR3 is 17 residues. Germline V lookup: CDR1 LNHNV, CDR2 YYDKDF (reference sequence). Deletions cut 0 bases from V and 5 bases from J, with 16 bases between. Assay used: immunoSEQ multiplex PCR; TCRdb lists only in-frame clones, some missing. In the table there are 190,000 or so clones, roughly 93% of which are singletons. This sample stems from a study of control samples from healthy donors and cancer patients. Material: blood. The source is a man aged 18 to 30 in good health. The gene calls are TRBV15 and TRBJ1-4; D is undetermined. In nucleotides, the CDR3 is TGTGCCACCAGCAGAGAGAAGCCTCAAGGTGCCAATGAAAAACTGTTTTTT. Encoded protein: CATSREKPQGANEKLFF.